This T cell receptor (beta chain) derives from a study of blood T cell repertoires in COVID-19. About the research overall: Some COVID-19 samples were acute and others convalescent; all came from the United States, Italy and Spain. Sample material is recorded as cDNA or gDNA derived from T cells, B-cell-depleted T cells, or PBMCs.

The ends were cut back, 5 bases at V and 7 bases at J, with 14 bases in the middle. The CDR3 runs 14 residues. Germline V gene lookup returns CDR1 SEHNR and CDR2 FQNEAQ (reference sequence). The authors' processing: Amplified reference gene primers provided the basis for estimating nucleated cell counts. Generated by immunoSEQ multiplex PCR, the TCRdb table keeps only in-frame clones and is missing some. That table furnishes V, J and clone size, whereas the DNA furnished D and trimming. The top ten hold around 1.5% of the sample, which has over 200,000 clones, around nine tenths seen once. This receptor was obtained from a man between 18 and 35 years old with active or convalescent COVID-19. The material sequenced was peripheral blood. The chain employs TRBV7-9 and TRBJ2-2; the D is unclear. In nucleotides, the CDR3 is TGTGCCAGCAGCCTTACCCCCACGCGCGGGGAGCTGTTTTTT. Amino acid sequence: CASSLTPTRGELFF.